One T cell receptor (beta chain) is described in this entry. The antigen is undetermined. The record originates from a study of OX40 agonist ivuxolimab in advanced cancers. At the level of the study: In this cohort, patients received ivuxolimab, an agonistic anti-OX40 (CD134) antibody. Prior checkpoint blockade (anti-PD-1, anti-PD-L1 or anti-CTLA-4) was permitted; 40% had it. Dose-escalation patients had hepatocellular carcinoma, melanoma, renal cell or head and neck cancer.

CDR1 is MDHEN and CDR2 is SYDVKM in the germline V gene. The CDR3 has 17 amino acids. The J segment lost 5 bases and the V segment lost 3 bases, leaving 8 bases of the junction unmatched. Study results and limitations: Clonal expansion was seen in CD4+ and CD8+ blood T cells by week 6 at 0.1 to 3.0 mg/kg.

The assay was immunoSEQ multiplex PCR, and TCRdb's table has in-frame clones only and misses some. The sample has more than 45,000 clones, 80% to 95% seen once; the top ten hold about 7%. This TCR was sampled from an adult with an advanced solid tumor such as melanoma, head and neck, liver or kidney cancer. The rearrangement joins TRBV28 to TRBJ2-1; 12 bases agree with TRBD2. The specimen comprised CD4+ or CD8+ T cells sorted from blood, sampled in a trial of the OX40 agonist ivuxolimab. CDR3 in DNA: TGTGCCAGCAGTTTTCCTAGCGGGGGGGCTGTTGACAATGAGCAGTTCTTC. It encodes CASSFPSGGAVDNEQFF.